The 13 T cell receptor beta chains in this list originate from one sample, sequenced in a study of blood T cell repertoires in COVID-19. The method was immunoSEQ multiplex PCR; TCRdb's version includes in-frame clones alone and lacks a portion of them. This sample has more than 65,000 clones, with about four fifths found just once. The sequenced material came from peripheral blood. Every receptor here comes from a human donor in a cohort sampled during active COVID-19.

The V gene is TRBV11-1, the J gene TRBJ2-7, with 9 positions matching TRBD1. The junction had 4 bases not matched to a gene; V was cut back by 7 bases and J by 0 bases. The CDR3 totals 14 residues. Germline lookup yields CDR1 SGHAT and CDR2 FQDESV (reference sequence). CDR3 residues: CASTGQGYSYEQYF. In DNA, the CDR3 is TGTGCCAGCACAGGACAGGGGTACTCCTACGAGCAGTACTTC.

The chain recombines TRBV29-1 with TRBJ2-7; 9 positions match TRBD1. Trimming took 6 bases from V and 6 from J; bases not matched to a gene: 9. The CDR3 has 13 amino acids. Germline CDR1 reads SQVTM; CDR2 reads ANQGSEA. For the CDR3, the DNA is TGCAGCGTCCGGGACAGGGTAATTGGCGAGCAGTACTTC. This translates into CSVRDRVIGEQYF.

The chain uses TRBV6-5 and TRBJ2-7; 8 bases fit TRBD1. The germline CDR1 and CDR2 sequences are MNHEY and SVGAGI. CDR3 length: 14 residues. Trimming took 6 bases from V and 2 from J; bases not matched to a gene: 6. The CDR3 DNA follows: TGTGCCAGCAGCCAGGACAGGGTCCCCTACGAGCAGTACTTC. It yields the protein CASSQDRVPYEQYF.

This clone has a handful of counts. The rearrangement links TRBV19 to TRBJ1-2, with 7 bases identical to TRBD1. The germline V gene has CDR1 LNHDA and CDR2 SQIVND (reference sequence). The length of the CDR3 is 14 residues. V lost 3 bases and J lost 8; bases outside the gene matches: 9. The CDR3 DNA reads TGTGCCAGTAGTATTGAGGGGACAGTGGGCGGCTACACCTTC. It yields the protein CASSIEGTVGGYTF.

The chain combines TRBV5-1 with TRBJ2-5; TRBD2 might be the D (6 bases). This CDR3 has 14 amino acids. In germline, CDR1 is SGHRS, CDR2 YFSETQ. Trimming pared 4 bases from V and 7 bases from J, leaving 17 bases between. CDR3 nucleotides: TGCGCCAGCAGCCAGGCAAGGGAGGAGGGGACCCAGTACTTC. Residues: CASSQAREEGTQYF.

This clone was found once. DNA of the CDR3: TGTGCCAGCAGCTCGAGGACTCGCGTGGGCTACGAGCAGTACTTC. Protein product: CASSSRTRVGYEQYF. V usage is TRBV5-6 and J usage is TRBJ2-7, with D tentatively TRBD2 (5 bases). Trimming removed 3 bases at V and 3 bases at J, with 16 bases between. The CDR3 runs to 15 residues. Germline values: CDR1 SGHDT, CDR2 YYEEEE.

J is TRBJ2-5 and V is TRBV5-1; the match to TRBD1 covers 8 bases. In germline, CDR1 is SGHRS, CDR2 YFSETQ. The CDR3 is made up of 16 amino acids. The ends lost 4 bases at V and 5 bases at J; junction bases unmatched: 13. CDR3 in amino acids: CASSPAGGNSHETQYF. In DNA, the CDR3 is TGCGCCAGCAGCCCCGCAGGGGGCAATTCCCACGAGACCCAGTACTTC.

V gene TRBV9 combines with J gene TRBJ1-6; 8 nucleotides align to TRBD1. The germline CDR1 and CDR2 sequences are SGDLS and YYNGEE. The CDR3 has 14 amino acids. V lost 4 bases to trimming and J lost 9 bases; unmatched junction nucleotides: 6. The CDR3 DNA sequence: TGTGCCAGCAGCACGACAGGGGACGGTTCACCCCTCCACTTT. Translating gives CASSTTGDGSPLHF.

CDR3 DNA: TGTGCCAGCCTTGGACAGGGAGACACTGAAGCTTTCTTT. It specifies CASLGQGDTEAFF. This chain links TRBV6-5 with TRBJ1-1, with 8 bases that match TRBD1. This CDR3 region has 13 residues. Per the germline V gene, CDR1 is MNHEY and CDR2 is SVGAGI. V gave up 8 bases and J gave up 3 bases; unmatched junction bases: 5.

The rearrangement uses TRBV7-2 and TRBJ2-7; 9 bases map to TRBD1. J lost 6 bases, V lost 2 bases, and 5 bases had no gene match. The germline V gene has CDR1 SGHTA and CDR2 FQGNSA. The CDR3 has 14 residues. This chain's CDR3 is CASSLNRGPAEQYF. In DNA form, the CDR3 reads TGTGCCAGCAGCTTAAACAGGGGGCCCGCCGAGCAGTACTTC.

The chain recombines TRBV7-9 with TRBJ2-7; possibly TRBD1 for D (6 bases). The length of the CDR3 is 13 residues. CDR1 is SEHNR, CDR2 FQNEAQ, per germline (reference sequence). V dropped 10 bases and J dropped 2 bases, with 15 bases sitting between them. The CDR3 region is CATAGGGAYEQYF. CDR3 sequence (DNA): TGTGCCACCGCCGGTGGGGGCGCCTACGAGCAGTACTTC.

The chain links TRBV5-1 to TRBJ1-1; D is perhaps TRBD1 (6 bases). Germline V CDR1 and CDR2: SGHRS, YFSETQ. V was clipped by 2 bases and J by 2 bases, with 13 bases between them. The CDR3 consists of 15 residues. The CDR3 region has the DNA TGCGCCAGCAGCTTTGGGGGGGCGTTAAACACTGAAGCTTTCTTT. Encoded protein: CASSFGGALNTEAFF. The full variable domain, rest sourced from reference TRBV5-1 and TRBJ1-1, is KAGVTQTPRYLIKTRGQQVTLSCSPISGHRSVSWYQQTPGQGLQFLFEYFSETQRNKGNFPGRFSGRQFSNSRSEMNVSTLELGDSALYLCASSFGGALNTEAFFGQGTRLTVV.

The CDR3 DNA reads as TGTGCCACCAGTGATATGACAGGGGAGTCGGAGACCCAGTACTTC. Translation gives CATSDMTGESETQYF. The chain recombines TRBV24-1 with TRBJ2-5; 8 bases are shared with TRBD1. CDR3 size: 15 residues. Losses at the gene ends were 3 bases for V and 5 bases for J; bases not matched to a gene: 7. CDR1 and CDR2 from the germline V gene are KGHDR and SFDVKD.